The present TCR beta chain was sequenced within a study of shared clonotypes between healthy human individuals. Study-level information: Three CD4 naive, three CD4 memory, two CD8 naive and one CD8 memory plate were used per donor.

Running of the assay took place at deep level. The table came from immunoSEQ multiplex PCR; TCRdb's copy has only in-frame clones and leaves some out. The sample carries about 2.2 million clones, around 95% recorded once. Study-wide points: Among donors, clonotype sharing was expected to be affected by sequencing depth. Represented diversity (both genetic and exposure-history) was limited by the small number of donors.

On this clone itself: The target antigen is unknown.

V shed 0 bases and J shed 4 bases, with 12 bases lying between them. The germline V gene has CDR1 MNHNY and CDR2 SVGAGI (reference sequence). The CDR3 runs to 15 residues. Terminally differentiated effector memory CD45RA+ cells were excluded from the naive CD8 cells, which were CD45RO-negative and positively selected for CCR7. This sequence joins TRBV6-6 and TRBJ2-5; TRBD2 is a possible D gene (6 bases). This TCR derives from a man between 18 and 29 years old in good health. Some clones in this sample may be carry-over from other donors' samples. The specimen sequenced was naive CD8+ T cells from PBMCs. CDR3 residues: CASSYSGGIRETQYF. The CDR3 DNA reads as TGTGCCAGCAGTTACTCGGGAGGAATCAGAGAGACCCAGTACTTC.